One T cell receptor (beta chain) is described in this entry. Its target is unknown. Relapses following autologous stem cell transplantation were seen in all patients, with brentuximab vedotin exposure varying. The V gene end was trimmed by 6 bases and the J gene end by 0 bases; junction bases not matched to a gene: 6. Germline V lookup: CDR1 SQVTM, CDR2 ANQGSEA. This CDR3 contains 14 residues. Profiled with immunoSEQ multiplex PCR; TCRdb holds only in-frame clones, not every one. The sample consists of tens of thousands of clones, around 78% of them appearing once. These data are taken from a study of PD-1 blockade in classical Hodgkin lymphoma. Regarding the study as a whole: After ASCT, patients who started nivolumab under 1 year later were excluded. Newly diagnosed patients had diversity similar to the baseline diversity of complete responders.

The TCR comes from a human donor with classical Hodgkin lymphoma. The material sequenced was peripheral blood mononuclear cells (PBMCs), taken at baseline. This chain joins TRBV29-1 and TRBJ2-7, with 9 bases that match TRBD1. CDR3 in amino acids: CSVAGQGSSYEQYF. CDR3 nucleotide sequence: TGCAGCGTCGCTGGACAGGGGAGCTCCTACGAGCAGTACTTC.